This record covers a single T cell receptor (beta chain). Its matching antigen is unknown. The data stem from a study of cytomegalovirus exposure and HLA in healthy donors. Notes on the study in general: Later work found that TCR association rates differed between HLA loci; DRB1 had the most and HLA-C the fewest. Prior analysis indicated that the majority of TCR beta V segments exhibited productivity approximately 87% or approximately 30% of the time. Researchers reportedly found TCR beta sequences accurately predicted most subjects' HLA-A and HLA-B alleles.

Healthy donors of bone marrow made up the group. CDR1 and CDR2 (germline): SGHTA, FQGNSA. The CDR3 loop spans 15 amino acids. V was clipped by 1 base and J by 2 bases, with 11 bases between them. Vbeta (60) and Jbeta (13) primers were used in the PCR. Repertoires were generated with immunoSEQ multiplex PCR, while TCRdb's copy carries only in-frame clones and drops some. Of under 200,000 clones listed, around 80% are singletons. J is TRBJ1-2 and V is TRBV7-2; weak D call: TRBD1 (5 bases). The sequenced material came from PBMCs. The TCR sequence derives from a man between 40 and 49 years old in good health and CMV-seronegative. DNA for the CDR3: TGTGCCAGCAGCTTAGTCGGGGGATCCAACTATGGCTACACCTTC. Amino acid sequence: CASSLVGGSNYGYTF.